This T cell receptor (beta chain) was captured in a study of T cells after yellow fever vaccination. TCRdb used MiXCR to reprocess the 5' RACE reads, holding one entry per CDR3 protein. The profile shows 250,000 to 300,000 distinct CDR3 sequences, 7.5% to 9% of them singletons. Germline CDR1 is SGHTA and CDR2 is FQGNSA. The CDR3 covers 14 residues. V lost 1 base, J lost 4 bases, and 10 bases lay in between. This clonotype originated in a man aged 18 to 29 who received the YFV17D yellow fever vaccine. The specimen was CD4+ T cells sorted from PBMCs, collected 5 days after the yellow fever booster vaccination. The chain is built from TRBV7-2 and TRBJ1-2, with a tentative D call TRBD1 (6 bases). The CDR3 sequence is CASSLGRGGYGYTF. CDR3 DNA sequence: TGTGCCAGCAGCTTAGGCAGGGGTGGCTATGGCTACACCTTC.